Shown below are 24 T cell receptor beta chains from a single sample sequenced in a study of tumor-infiltrating lymphocytes in primary liver carcinoma. Co-extracted RNA and DNA came from around 18-30 mg of unsorted bulk tissue. From around 500 ng total RNA, TCR beta cDNA was generated with a primer in the constant region. Generation of the TCR beta libraries relied on three nested multiplex PCR rounds using slightly modified ARM-PCR. Investigators reported that the first two PCR rounds, at roughly 10 cycles each, used TRBV1-TRBV30 forward primers with a C-beta reverse primer. MiXCR, run by TCRdb on the multiplex PCR reads, gives a single entry per CDR3 protein. The sample holds around 190,000 distinct CDR3 sequences, roughly 80% seen once. The sample taken for sequencing was tumor tissue from primary liver carcinoma. The source is a man aged 35-49 years with primary liver carcinoma and hepatitis B virus infection.

Comment on this clonotype: One end of the junction varies from germline; a read error may be responsible. The rearrangement links TRBV11-2 to TRBJ2-7, with a tentative D call TRBD2 (5 bases). Germline CDR1 SGHAT, CDR2 FQNNGV. This CDR3 spans 16 amino acids. The CDR3 is CAGSLEPSGSWVERYF. The CDR3 bases are TGTGCCGGCAGCTTAGAACCTAGTGGGAGCTGGGTCGAGCGGTACTTC.

This clonotype was picked up one time. Mismatch with germline at one junction end may stem from a read error. This chain links TRBV6-1 with TRBJ2-7; TRBD2 matches at 8 bases. CDR1 and CDR2 (germline): MNHNS, SASEGT. The CDR3 length is 18 residues. In nucleotides, the CDR3 is TGTGTCAGCAGTGCCGGGACTACCGGGAGGGCCTTCTCCTACGAGCAGTACTTC. Amino acids: CVSSAGTTGRAFSYEQYF.

In this sample, this clonotype turned up once. A much larger clonotype is one base distant, so this may be a read error. V and J are TRBV5-1 and TRBJ2-1; TRBD1 aligns across 9 bases. Germline V gene data show CDR1 as SGHRS and CDR2 as YFSETQ. V gave up 4 bases and J gave up 2 bases; unmatched junction bases: 4. The CDR3 runs 15 residues. This chain's CDR3 is CASSGDRVPYNEQFF. DNA for the CDR3: TGCGCCAGCAGCGGGGACAGGGTCCCCTACAATGAGCAGTTCTTC.

Points on this clonotype: A read error may produce the germline difference seen at one junction end. J is TRBJ1-6 and V is TRBV4-2; no clear D gene. This CDR3 region has 16 residues. Germline CDR1 is LGHNA and CDR2 is YNFKEQ. The CDR3 region is CASRQDGSYYNSPLHF. Written as DNA, the CDR3 is TGTGCCAGCAGGCAAGATGGGAGCTACTATAATTCACCCCTCCACTTT.

As concerns this clonotype: A read error may account for a junction end that differs from germline. The chain couples TRBV29-1 to TRBJ1-5; D is unresolved. Germline loops: CDR1 SQVTM, CDR2 ANQGSEA. CDR3 length: 12 amino acids. The chain's CDR3 is CSAADGDQPHHF. The CDR3 nucleotides read TGTAGCGCCGCGGACGGCGATCAGCCCCATCATTTT.

The count of this clonotype is one. A much more abundant neighbour one base away suggests this may be a read error. The CDR3 DNA sequence: TGTGCCAGCAGTTCCTGGACGGCTAACTATGGCTACACCTTC. It is translated as CASSSWTANYGYTF. V usage is TRBV27 and J usage is TRBJ1-2; D not certain. The CDR3 has 14 residues. Germline V gene data show CDR1 as MNHEY and CDR2 as SMNVEV (reference sequence). The V and J ends lost 4 bases and 0 bases respectively, with 9 bases between them.

Details on this clonotype: A read error may account for a junction end that differs from germline. CDR3 amino acids: CASSRPRGGEQYF. In nucleotides, the CDR3 is TGTGCCAGCAGCCGCCCGCGGGGTGGCGAGCAATACTTC. The V call is TRBV11-1, the J call TRBJ2-7; the D gene is possibly TRBD2 (6 bases). Germline values: CDR1 SGHAT, CDR2 FQDESV (reference sequence). This CDR3 is built from 13 residues.

This clonotype was picked up many times. The V call is TRBV6-6, the J call TRBJ1-5; D remains unclear. Trimming cost V 8 bases and J 0 bases, with 14 bases left between them. CDR1 MNHNY and CDR2 SVGAGI come from the germline V gene (reference sequence). This CDR3 contains 15 residues. The CDR3 bases are TGTGCCAGCCAAAGGACGGACTTTAGCAATCAGCCCCAGCATTTT. This translates into CASQRTDFSNQPQHF.

The chain uses TRBV12-3 or TRBV12-4 and TRBJ1-1; D gene uncertain. Between the trimmed V and J ends, which lost 6 bases and 5 bases, there was a span of 10 bases. This CDR3 region has 12 residues. In DNA form, the CDR3 reads TGTGCCAGCAGATATGTGACGACTGAAGCTTTCTTT. Its translation is CASRYVTTEAFF.

As for this clonotype: One junction end disagrees with the germline gene, perhaps due to a read error. The chain couples TRBV5-1 to TRBJ2-1; D not certain. In germline, CDR1 is SGHRS, CDR2 YFSETQ. The CDR3 has 13 amino acids. As DNA, the CDR3 is TGCGCCAGCAGCTCGCTATTTGTCAATGAACAGTTCTTC. It codes for CASSSLFVNEQFF.

On this clonotype itself: At one end the junction does not follow the germline gene, possibly because of a read error. The chain uses TRBV6-5 and TRBJ1-2; D gene unclear. Germline CDR1 is MNHEY and CDR2 is SVGAGI. The CDR3 is 11 residues long. The CDR3 is CVSSNGRGYTF. Written as DNA, the CDR3 is TGTGTCAGCTCCAATGGGAGGGGCTACACCTTC.

On this clonotype: A much larger clone is a single base away; this may be a read error. The chain's CDR3 is CASSLNRGLVDTQYF. The CDR3 DNA reads TGTGCCAGCAGCTTAAACAGGGGGCTTGTGGATACCCAGTACTTC. The rearrangement links TRBV11-2 to TRBJ2-5; 9 bases are shared with TRBD1. This CDR3 has 15 amino acids. The V and J ends lost 2 bases and 8 bases, in that order; junction bases with no gene match: 9. The germline gives CDR1 SGHAT, CDR2 FQNNGV. Filled out from reference TRBV11-2 and TRBJ2-5, the complete variable domain reads EAGVAQSPRYKIIEKRQSVAFWCNPISGHATLYWYQQILGQGPKLLIQFQNNGVVDDSQLPKDRFSAERLKGVDSTLKIQPAKLEDSAVYLCASSLNRGLVDTQYFGPGTRLLVL.

As regards this clonotype: As the CDR3 is not closed by the conserved phenylalanine or tryptophan, this likely results from a read error. The chain couples TRBV4-2 to TRBJ2-6; 10 bases are a match to TRBD2. The CDR3 consists of 18 residues. Germline CDR1 and CDR2: LGHNA and YNFKEQ. V dropped 1 base and J dropped 2; count of bases not matched to a gene: 5. The CDR3 protein is CASSQARSGRAGANVLTL. CDR3 DNA: TGTGCCAGCAGCCAAGCCAGGAGCGGGAGGGCTGGGGCCAACGTCCTGACTTTA.

In regard to this clonotype: At one end the junction does not follow the germline gene, possibly because of a read error. V usage is TRBV29-1 and J usage is TRBJ2-2; perhaps TRBD2 as D (6 bases). This CDR3 contains 14 residues. Germline CDR1 SQVTM, CDR2 ANQGSEA. This chain's CDR3 is CRVLGAGPNGELFF. The CDR3 nucleotides read TGCAGGGTCCTCGGTGCGGGACCCAACGGGGAGCTCTTTTTT.

The chain uses TRBV12-3 or TRBV12-4 and TRBJ2-1; perhaps TRBD2 as D (6 bases). With 8 bases removed from V and 15 bases from J, the gap between germline ends came to 23 bases. The length of the CDR3 is 13 residues. The CDR3: CASAGLTGPRGFF. The CDR3 DNA is TGTGCCAGCGCCGGACTAACGGGGCCCAGAGGGTTCTTC.

In the case of this clonotype: Mismatch with germline at one junction end may stem from a read error. The CDR3 spells CTSSLAGTGNTEAFF. The CDR3 nucleotides read TGTACCAGCAGCTTAGCAGGGACTGGGAACACTGAAGCTTTCTTT. The chain combines TRBV11-1 with TRBJ1-1, with D possibly matching TRBD1 (5 bases). CDR3 size: 15 residues. Germline V gives CDR1 SGHAT, CDR2 FQDESV (reference sequence).

In the case of this clonotype: An end of the junction does not agree with germline; a read error may underlie this. The CDR3 loop reads CASSQQTLKGFGTGELFF. In DNA form, the CDR3 reads TGTGCCAGCAGCCAACAGACTTTGAAGGGGTTCGGTACCGGGGAGCTATTTTTT. The V gene is TRBV4-2, the J gene TRBJ2-2; perhaps D is TRBD1 or TRBD2 (5 bases each). The CDR3 totals 18 residues. Germline lookup yields CDR1 LGHNA and CDR2 YNFKEQ.

In this sample, this clonotype turned up a few times. One end of the junction varies from germline; a read error may be responsible. The V and J genes are TRBV6-1 and TRBJ2-7; 10 bases are a match to TRBD2. CDR1 is MNHNS and CDR2 is SASEGT in the germline V gene. CDR3 length: 13 amino acids. The CDR3 coding sequence is TGTGCCAGCAGCGGACTAGCGGCCTACGAGCAATACTTC. This sequence encodes CASSGLAAYEQYF.

In the case of this clonotype: At one boundary the junction diverges from the germline segment, which might be a read error. The chain carries TRBV6-5 and TRBJ2-1, with D possibly matching TRBD1 (6 bases). Germline values: CDR1 MNHEY, CDR2 SVGAGI. CDR3 length equals 15 residues. CDR3 in DNA: TGTACCAGCAGCGACCCAGGGGCCGCCTACAATGAACAGTTCTTC. It encodes CTSSDPGAAYNEQFF.

Comment on this clonotype: Given a much more abundant clone one base away, this may be a read error. The V and J genes are TRBV30 and TRBJ2-7, with D possibly TRBD2 on 6 matching bases. Germline-derived CDR1 and CDR2 are GTSNPN and SVGIG (reference sequence). The CDR3 contains 15 residues. V was clipped by 3 bases and J by 6 bases, with 21 bases between them. The CDR3 spells CAWRPLRREVGEQYF. CDR3 nucleotide sequence: TGTGCCTGGAGGCCTCTCCGGAGGGAGGTAGGCGAGCAGTACTTC.

In the case of this clonotype: This CDR3 fails to terminate in the conserved phenylalanine or tryptophan, so it likely reflects a read error. The chain combines TRBV4-3 with TRBJ2-3, with D unresolved. CDR3 length: 15 amino acids. In germline, CDR1 is LGHNA, CDR2 YSLEER. CDR3 sequence reads: CASSLGSLSTDTQYY. CDR3 sequence (DNA): TGCGCCAGCAGCCTTGGGTCTCTAAGCACCGATACGCAGTATTAT.

To note about this clonotype: Germline is not matched at one junction end, which may reflect a read error. The rearrangement links TRBV30 to TRBJ2-1; TRBD1 is a possible D gene (7 bases). The CDR3 sequence is 15 residues long. In germline, CDR1 is GTSNPN, CDR2 SVGIG (reference sequence). DNA for the CDR3: TGTGACTGGAGTGTAGGAGGGGGCTCCTACAATGACCAGTTCTTC. Translated, it gives CDWSVGGGSYNDQFF.

Note on this clonotype: The junction shows a germline mismatch at one end, possibly a read error. The chain carries TRBV11-2 and TRBJ1-1; D is undetermined. The CDR3 has 13 amino acids. CDR1 is SGHAT, CDR2 FQNNGV, per germline. The CDR3 DNA sequence: TGTGCCAGCAGTTTAGATCCTGACACTGAAGCTCTCTTT. Translating it yields CASSLDPDTEALF.

This clonotype was recorded once. This may arise from a read error, as a much more abundant clone is one base away. This rearrangement joins TRBV28 to TRBJ2-3; D call uncertain. Germline V gene lookup returns CDR1 MDHEN and CDR2 SYDVKM. The CDR3 is 10 residues long. The CDR3 protein is CASSFDKQYF. In DNA form, the CDR3 reads TGTGCCAGCAGTTTTGATAAGCAGTATTTT.